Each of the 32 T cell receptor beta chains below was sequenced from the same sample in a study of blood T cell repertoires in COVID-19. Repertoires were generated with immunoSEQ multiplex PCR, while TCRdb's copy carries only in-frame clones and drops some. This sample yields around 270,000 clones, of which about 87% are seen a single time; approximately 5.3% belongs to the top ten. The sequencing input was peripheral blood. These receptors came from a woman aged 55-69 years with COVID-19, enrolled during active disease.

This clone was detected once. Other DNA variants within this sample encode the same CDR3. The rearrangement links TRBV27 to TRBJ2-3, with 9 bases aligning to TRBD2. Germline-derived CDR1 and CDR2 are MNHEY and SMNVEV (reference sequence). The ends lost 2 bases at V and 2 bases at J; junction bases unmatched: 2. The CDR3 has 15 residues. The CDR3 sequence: CASSLGLANTDTQYF. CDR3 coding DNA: TGTGCCAGCAGTTTAGGACTAGCGAACACAGATACGCAGTATTTT.

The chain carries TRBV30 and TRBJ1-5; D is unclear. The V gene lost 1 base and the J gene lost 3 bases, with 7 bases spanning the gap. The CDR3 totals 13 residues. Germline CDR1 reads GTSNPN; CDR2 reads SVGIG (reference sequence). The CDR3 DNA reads TGTGCCTGGAGTGAACAGATCAATCAGCCCCAGCATTTT. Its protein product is CAWSEQINQPQHF. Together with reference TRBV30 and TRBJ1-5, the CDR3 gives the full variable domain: SQTIHQWPATLVQPVGSPLSLECTVEGTSNPNLYWYRQAAGRGLQLLFYSVGIGQISSEVPQNLSASRPQDRQFILSSKKLLLSDSGFYLCAWSEQINQPQHFGDGTRLSIL.

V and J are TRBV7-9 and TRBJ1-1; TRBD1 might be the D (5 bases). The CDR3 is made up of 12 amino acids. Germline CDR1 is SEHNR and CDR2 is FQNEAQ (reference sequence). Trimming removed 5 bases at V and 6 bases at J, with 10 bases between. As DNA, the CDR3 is TGTGCCAGCAGCCCAGACAGTTCTGAAGCTTTCTTT. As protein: CASSPDSSEAFF.

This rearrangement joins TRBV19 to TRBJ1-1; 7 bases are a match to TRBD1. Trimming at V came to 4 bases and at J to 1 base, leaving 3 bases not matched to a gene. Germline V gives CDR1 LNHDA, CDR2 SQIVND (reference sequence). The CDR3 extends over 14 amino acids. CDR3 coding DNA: TGTGCCAGTAGTACAGGGACAGCGAACACTGAAGCTTTCTTT. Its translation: CASSTGTANTEAFF.

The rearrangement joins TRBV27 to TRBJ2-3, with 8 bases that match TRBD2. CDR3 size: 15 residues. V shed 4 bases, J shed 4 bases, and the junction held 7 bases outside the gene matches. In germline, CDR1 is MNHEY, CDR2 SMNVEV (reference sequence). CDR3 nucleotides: TGTGCCAGCAGTTCCCGACTAGCGTACCCAGATACGCAGTATTTT. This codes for CASSSRLAYPDTQYF.

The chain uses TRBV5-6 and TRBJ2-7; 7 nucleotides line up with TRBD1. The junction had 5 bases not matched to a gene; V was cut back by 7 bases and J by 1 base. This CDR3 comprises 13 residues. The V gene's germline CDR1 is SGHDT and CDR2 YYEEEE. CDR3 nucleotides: TGTGCCAGCCTTTACAGGGGATCCTACGAGCAGTACTTC. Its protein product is CASLYRGSYEQYF.

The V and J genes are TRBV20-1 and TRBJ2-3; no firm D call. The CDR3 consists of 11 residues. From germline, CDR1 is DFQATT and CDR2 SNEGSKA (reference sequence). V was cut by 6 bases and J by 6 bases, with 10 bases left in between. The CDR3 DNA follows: TGCAGTGCGAGGAACCTTGATACGCAGTATTTT. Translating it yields CSARNLDTQYF.

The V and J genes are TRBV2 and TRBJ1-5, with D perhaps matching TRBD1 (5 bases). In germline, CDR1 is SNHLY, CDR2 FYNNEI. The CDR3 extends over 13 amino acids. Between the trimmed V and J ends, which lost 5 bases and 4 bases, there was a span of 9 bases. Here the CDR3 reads CASSTGLNQPQHF. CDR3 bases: TGTGCCAGCAGTACAGGATTGAATCAGCCCCAGCATTTT.

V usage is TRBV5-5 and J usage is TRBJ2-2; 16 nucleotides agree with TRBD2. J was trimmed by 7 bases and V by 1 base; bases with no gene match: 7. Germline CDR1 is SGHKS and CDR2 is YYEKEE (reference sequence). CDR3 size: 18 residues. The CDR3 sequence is CASSLRGTSGRAHGELFF. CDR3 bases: TGTGCCAGCAGCTTGCGAGGGACTAGCGGGAGGGCCCACGGGGAGCTGTTTTTT.

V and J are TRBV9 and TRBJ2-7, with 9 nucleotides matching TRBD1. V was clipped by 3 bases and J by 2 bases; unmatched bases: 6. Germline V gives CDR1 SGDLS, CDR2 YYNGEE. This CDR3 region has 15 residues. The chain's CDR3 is CASSAGTGIAYEQYF. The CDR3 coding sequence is TGTGCCAGCAGCGCCGGGACAGGGATCGCCTACGAGCAGTACTTC.

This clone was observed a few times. The CDR3 DNA reads as TGTGCCAGCAGCCGCCAAGGAGACAGGGATAGCTACACCTTC. Protein sequence: CASSRQGDRDSYTF. The genes are TRBV4-2 and TRBJ1-2, with 7 bases that match TRBD1. The trim removed 4 bases at V and 9 bases at J, leaving 11 bases unmatched. This CDR3 spans 14 amino acids. The germline CDR1 and CDR2 sequences are LGHNA and YNFKEQ.

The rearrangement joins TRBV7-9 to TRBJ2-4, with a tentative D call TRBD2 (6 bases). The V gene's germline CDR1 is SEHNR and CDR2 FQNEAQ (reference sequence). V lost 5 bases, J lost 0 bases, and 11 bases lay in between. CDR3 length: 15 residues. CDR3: CASSLMGGAKNIQYF. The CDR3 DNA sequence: TGTGCCAGCAGCCTCATGGGGGGAGCCAAAAACATTCAGTACTTC.

CDR3 bases: TGCGCCAGCAGCTTGGATCGGGGTGAAAAACTGTTTTTT. This encodes CASSLDRGEKLFF. The rearrangement links TRBV5-1 to TRBJ1-4; D gene uncertain. Germline lookup yields CDR1 SGHRS and CDR2 YFSETQ. Trimming removed 0 bases at V and 7 bases at J, with 7 bases between. This CDR3 has 13 amino acids.

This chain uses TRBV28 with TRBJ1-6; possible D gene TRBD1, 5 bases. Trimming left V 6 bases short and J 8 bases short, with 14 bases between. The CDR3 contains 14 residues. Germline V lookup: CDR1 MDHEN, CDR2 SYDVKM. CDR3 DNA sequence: TGTGCCAGCAGCCTCAAGCCCAGGGATTCACCCCTCCACTTT. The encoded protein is CASSLKPRDSPLHF.

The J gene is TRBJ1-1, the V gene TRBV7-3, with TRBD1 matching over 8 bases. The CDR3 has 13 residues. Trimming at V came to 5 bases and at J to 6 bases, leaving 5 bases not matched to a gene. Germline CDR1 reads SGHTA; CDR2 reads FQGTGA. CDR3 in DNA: TGTGCCAGCAGCGAAGCAGGGGGCCCTGAAGCTTTCTTT. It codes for CASSEAGGPEAFF. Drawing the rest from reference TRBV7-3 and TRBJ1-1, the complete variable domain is GAGVSQTPSNKVTEKGKYVELRCDPISGHTALYWYRQSLGQGPEFLIYFQGTGAADDSGLPNDRFFAVRPEGSVSTLKIQRTERGDSAVYLCASSEAGGPEAFFGQGTRLTVV.

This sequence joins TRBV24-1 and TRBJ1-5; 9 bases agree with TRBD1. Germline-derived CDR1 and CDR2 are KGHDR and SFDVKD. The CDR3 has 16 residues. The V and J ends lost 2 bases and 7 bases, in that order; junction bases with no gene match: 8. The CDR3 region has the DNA TGTGCCACCAGTGATTCCGGGACAGGGAGAGGGCAGCCCCAGCATTTT. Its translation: CATSDSGTGRGQPQHF.

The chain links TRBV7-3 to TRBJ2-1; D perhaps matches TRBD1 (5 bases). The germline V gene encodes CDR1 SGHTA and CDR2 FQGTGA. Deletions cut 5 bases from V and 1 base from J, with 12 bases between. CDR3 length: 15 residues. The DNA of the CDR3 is TGTGCCAGCAGCCAGGGTGGAGTATCCTACAATGAGCAGTTCTTC. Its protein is CASSQGGVSYNEQFF.

CDR3 amino acids: CASSGRFTGELFF. The DNA of the CDR3 is TGTGCCAGCAGCGGGAGGTTCACCGGGGAGCTGTTTTTT. The chain uses TRBV5-4 and TRBJ2-2, with D perhaps matching TRBD2 (6 bases). The germline V gene has CDR1 SGHNT and CDR2 YYREEE (reference sequence). Trimming stripped 4 bases from V and 4 bases from J, with 8 bases between. CDR3 length equals 13 residues. Based on the CDR3 plus reference TRBV5-4 and TRBJ2-2, the full variable domain is ETGVTQSPTHLIKTRGQQVTLRCSSQSGHNTVSWYQQALGQGPQFIFQYYREEENGRGNFPPRFSGLQFPNYSSELNVNALELDDSALYLCASSGRFTGELFFGEGSRLTVL.

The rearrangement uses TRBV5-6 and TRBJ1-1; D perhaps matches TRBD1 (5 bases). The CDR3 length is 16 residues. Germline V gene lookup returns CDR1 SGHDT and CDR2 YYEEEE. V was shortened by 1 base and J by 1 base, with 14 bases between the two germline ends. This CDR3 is CASSLTRVLSNTEAFF. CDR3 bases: TGTGCCAGCAGCTTGACCAGGGTATTGTCGAACACTGAAGCTTTCTTT.

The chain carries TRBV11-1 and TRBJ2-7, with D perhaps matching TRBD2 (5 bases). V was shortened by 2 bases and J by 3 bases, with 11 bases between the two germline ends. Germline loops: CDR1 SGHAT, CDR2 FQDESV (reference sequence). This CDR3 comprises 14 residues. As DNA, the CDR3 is TGTGCCAGCAGCTTATCTAGCCCCTTCTACGAGCAGTACTTC. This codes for CASSLSSPFYEQYF.

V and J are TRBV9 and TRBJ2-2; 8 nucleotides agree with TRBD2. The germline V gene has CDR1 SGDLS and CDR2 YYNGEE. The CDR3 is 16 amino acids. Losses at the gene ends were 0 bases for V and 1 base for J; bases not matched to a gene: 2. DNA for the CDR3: TGTGCCAGCAGCGTAGTAACTAGCGGGAACACCGGGGAGCTGTTTTTT. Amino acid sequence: CASSVVTSGNTGELFF.

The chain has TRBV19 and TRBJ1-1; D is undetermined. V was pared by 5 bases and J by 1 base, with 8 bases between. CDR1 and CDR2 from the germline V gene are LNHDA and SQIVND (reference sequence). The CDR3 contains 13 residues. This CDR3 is CASSPPGNTEAFF. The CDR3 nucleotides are TGTGCCAGTAGTCCTCCAGGGAACACTGAAGCTTTCTTT.

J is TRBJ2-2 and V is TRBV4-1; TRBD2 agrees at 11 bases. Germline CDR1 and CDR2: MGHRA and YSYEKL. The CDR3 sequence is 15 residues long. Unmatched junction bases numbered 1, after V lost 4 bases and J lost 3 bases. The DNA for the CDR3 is TGCGCCAGCAGCCTAGCGGGAGGGGACACCGGGGAGCTGTTTTTT. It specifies CASSLAGGDTGELFF.

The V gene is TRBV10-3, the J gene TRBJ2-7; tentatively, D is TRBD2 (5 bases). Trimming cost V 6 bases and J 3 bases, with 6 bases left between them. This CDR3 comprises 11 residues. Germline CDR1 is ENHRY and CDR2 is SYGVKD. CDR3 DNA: TGTGCCATCAGCCGGGACTACGAGCAGTACTTC. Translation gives CAISRDYEQYF.

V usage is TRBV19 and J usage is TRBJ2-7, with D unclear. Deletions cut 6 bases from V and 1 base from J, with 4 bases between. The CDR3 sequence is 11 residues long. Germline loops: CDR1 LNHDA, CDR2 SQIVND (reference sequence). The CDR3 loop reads CASRQSYEQYF. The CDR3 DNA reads TGTGCCAGTAGACAATCCTACGAGCAGTACTTC.

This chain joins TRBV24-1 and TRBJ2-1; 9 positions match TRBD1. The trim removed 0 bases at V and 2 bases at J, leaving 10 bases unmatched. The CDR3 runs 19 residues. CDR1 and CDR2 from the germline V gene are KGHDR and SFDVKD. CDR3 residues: CATSDLPGQGRGAYNEQFF. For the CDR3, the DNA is TGTGCCACCAGTGATTTGCCGGGACAGGGCAGAGGGGCCTACAATGAGCAGTTCTTC.

The CDR3, as DNA: TGCGCCAGCAGCCAAACGGCACGGACAGGGGGTACGCACGAGCAGTACTTC. Residues: CASSQTARTGGTHEQYF. The genes are TRBV4-1 and TRBJ2-7; 10 bases map to TRBD1. V gave up 2 bases and J gave up 5 bases; unmatched junction bases: 12. CDR3 length: 17 residues. Germline values: CDR1 MGHRA, CDR2 YSYEKL.

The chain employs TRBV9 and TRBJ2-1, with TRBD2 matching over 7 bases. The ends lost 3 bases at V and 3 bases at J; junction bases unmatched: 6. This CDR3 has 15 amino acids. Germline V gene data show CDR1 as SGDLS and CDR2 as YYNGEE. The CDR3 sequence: CASSGTSVHYNEQFF. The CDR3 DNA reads TGTGCCAGCAGCGGAACTAGCGTTCACTACAATGAGCAGTTCTTC.

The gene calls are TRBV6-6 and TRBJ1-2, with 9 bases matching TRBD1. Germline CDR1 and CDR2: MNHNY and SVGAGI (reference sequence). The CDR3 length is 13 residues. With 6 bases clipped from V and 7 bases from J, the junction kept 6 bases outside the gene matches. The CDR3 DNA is TGTGCCAGCAGCAGGACAGGGGTCGGTGGCTACACCTTC. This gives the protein CASSRTGVGGYTF.

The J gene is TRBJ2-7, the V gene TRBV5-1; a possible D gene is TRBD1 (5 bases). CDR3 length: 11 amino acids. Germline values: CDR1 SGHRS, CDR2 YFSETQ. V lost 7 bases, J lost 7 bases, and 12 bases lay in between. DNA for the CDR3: TGCGCCAGCCAGGGTTCTGGAGAGCAGTACTTC. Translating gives CASQGSGEQYF. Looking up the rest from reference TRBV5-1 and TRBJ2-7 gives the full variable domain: KAGVTQTPRYLIKTRGQQVTLSCSPISGHRSVSWYQQTPGQGLQFLFEYFSETQRNKGNFPGRFSGRQFSNSRSEMNVSTLELGDSALYLCASQGSGEQYFGPGTRLTVT.

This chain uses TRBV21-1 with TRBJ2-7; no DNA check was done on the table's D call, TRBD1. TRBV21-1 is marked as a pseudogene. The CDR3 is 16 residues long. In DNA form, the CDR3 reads TGTGCCAGCAGCAAAGTATCCGCGGACAGTACCTACGAGCAGTACTTC. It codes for CASSKVSADSTYEQYF.

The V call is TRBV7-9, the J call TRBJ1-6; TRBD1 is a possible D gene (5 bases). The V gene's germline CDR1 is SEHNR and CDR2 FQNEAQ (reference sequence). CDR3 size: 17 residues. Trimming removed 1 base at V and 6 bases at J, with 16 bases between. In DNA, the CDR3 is TGTGCCAGCAGCTTAGTCAGGGCCGGATATGGTAATTCACCCCTCCACTTT. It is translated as CASSLVRAGYGNSPLHF.